This TCR beta chain stems from a study of cytomegalovirus exposure and HLA in healthy donors. Findings and limits, study-wide: TCR clusters originating in the first cohort tended to co-occur in the 120 validation repertoires, according to a later analysis. Cytomegalovirus association was listed for 170 or so TCR beta chains. It was confirmed in vitro that a few of the CMV-associated chains were specific for CMV antigens.

This clone showed up just once. What it binds is unknown. Clones were sequenced by immunoSEQ multiplex PCR, and TCRdb holds only the in-frame ones, with some missing. The sample has about 240,000 clones; 75% to 90% are singletons. The CDR3 spans 16 residues. The ends lost 2 bases at V and 3 bases at J; junction bases unmatched: 6. CDR1 is MGHRA, CDR2 YSYEKL, per germline. The chain is built from TRBV4-1 and TRBJ1-3; 8 positions match TRBD1. The sample comprised PBMCs. The source is a woman between 25 and 40 years old in good health and CMV-seropositive. The CDR3 loop is CASSQLTGASGNTIYF. CDR3 coding DNA: TGCGCCAGCAGCCAATTGACAGGGGCCAGTGGAAACACCATATATTTT.